Listed here are 9 T cell receptor beta chains from one sample, sequenced in a study of T cell responses to AZD1222 COVID-19 vaccine. Using immunoSEQ multiplex PCR, the repertoire was profiled, and TCRdb retains in-frame clones only, with some absent. This table holds some 150,000 clones, over 85% found once. Sequencing was performed on peripheral blood, taken on day 0 of AZD1222 vaccination. The receptors originated from an adult in good health.

A few counts support this clone. The V gene is TRBV3-1 (or the pseudogene TRBV3-2), the J gene TRBJ2-7, with D tentatively TRBD2 (6 bases). The CDR3 is 17 amino acids. CDR1 is LGHDT and CDR2 is YNNKEL in the germline V gene (reference sequence). V lost 0 bases to trimming and J lost 0 bases, with 15 bases between them. For the CDR3, the DNA is TGTGCCAGCAGCCAAGATCGTCGGGACTTTGACTCCTACGAGCAGTACTTC. Encoded protein: CASSQDRRDFDSYEQYF.

This chain connects TRBV27 to TRBJ1-6; no clear D gene. V was cut by 4 bases and J by 3 bases, with 10 bases left in between. The germline V gene has CDR1 MNHEY and CDR2 SMNVEV (reference sequence). The CDR3 covers 15 residues. The CDR3 sequence: CASSSGQVYNSPLHF. The CDR3 bases are TGTGCCAGCAGTTCTGGGCAGGTCTATAATTCACCCCTCCACTTT.

The chain joins TRBV14 to TRBJ2-3, with D possibly being TRBD2 (6 bases). The CDR3 has 17 residues. Germline V gives CDR1 SGHDN, CDR2 FVKESK. With 4 bases removed from V and 2 bases from J, the gap between germline ends came to 19 bases. The CDR3 DNA reads TGTGCCAGCAGCCCGGGAGTGGCGGGGTTCCTCACAGATACGCAGTATTTT. Encoded protein: CASSPGVAGFLTDTQYF.

V is TRBV9 and J is TRBJ1-2; 8 positions match TRBD1. Germline CDR1 is SGDLS and CDR2 is YYNGEE. Losses at the gene ends were 3 bases for V and 10 bases for J; bases not matched to a gene: 5. CDR3 length: 12 residues. The DNA of the CDR3 is TGTGCCAGCAGCGAGACAGGGGCGGACTACACCTTC. Encoded protein: CASSETGADYTF.

V and J are TRBV2 and TRBJ2-3; 7 bases match TRBD1. This CDR3 contains 13 residues. Per the germline V gene, CDR1 is SNHLY and CDR2 is FYNNEI. Trimming removed 6 bases from V and 2 bases from J; junction bases left unmatched: 2. The CDR3 coding sequence is TGTGCCAGCAGACAGGGGTTCACAGATACGCAGTATTTT. Translating it yields CASRQGFTDTQYF.

The chain links TRBV2 to TRBJ2-2; a possible D gene is TRBD1 (6 bases). The V and J ends lost 6 bases and 0 bases respectively, with 14 bases between them. CDR1 is SNHLY and CDR2 is FYNNEI in the germline V gene. CDR3 size: 16 residues. CDR3 region: CASSPLGTTNTGELFF. The DNA for the CDR3 is TGTGCCAGCAGCCCCTTGGGGACAACGAACACCGGGGAGCTGTTTTTT.

The chain links TRBV7-9 to TRBJ1-2; D might be TRBD1 (5 bases). Germline V CDR1 and CDR2: SEHNR, FQNEAQ (reference sequence). V was trimmed by 8 bases and J by 7 bases, leaving 14 bases between them. The CDR3 runs to 12 residues. The CDR3 DNA follows: TGTGCCAGCCGGGACGGGACGTTTGGCTACACCTTC. This encodes CASRDGTFGYTF.

This CDR3 is CASSQGTARGEQYF. CDR3 nucleotide sequence: TGTGCCAGCAGCCAAGGGACGGCCCGAGGCGAGCAGTACTTC. The chain recombines TRBV28 with TRBJ2-7, with D possibly called TRBD1 or TRBD2 (5 bases each). This CDR3 comprises 14 residues. The V and J ends lost 6 bases and 6 bases respectively, with 18 bases between them. The germline gives CDR1 MDHEN, CDR2 SYDVKM.

This sequence joins TRBV14 and TRBJ2-5; possibly TRBD2 for D (6 bases). Per the germline V gene, CDR1 is SGHDN and CDR2 is FVKESK. Trimming cost V 4 bases and J 3 bases, with 15 bases left between them. The CDR3 extends over 15 amino acids. The CDR3 bases are TGTGCCAGCAGCCCCCAACTAGCCCTCAAAGAGACCCAGTACTTC. Amino acids: CASSPQLALKETQYF.